This TCR beta chain came from a study of blood T cell repertoires in COVID-19. About the study: Collection of acute and convalescent COVID-19 samples took place in the United States, Italy and Spain. PBMCs, B-cell-depleted T cells, or T cells were the source of the cDNA or gDNA that made up the material.

Per the original methods: Cell counts per sample came from amplifying reference gene primers. Sequencing was performed with immunoSEQ multiplex PCR; in TCRdb, only in-frame clones are kept and a portion is missing. V, J and clone size derive from that table, while D and trimming were established from the DNA sequence. The sample includes 360,000 or so clones, nearly 90% of them seen just once. The receptor comes from a man in his late teens or twenties with active or convalescent COVID-19. Input material: peripheral blood.

CDR3 protein: CASSPEHGGYTF. CDR3 coding DNA: TGTGCCAGCTCACCGGAACACGGGGGCTACACCTTC. This chain uses TRBV18 with TRBJ1-2, with D unresolved. Trimming cost V 3 bases and J 8 bases, with 10 bases left between them. In germline, CDR1 is KGHSH, CDR2 LQKENI. The CDR3 sequence is 12 residues long.